Shown below are 5 T cell receptor beta chains from a single sample sequenced in a study of cytomegalovirus exposure and HLA in healthy donors. PCR primers comprised 60 Vbeta and 13 Jbeta primers. Generated by immunoSEQ multiplex PCR, the TCRdb table keeps only in-frame clones and is missing some. The sample has approximately 75,000 clones, 70% to 85% seen once. The specimen was PBMCs. The receptors originated from a man aged 70-80 years in good health and CMV-seropositive.

The genes are TRBV7-2 and TRBJ1-2, with D possibly being TRBD1 (5 bases). Germline CDR1 SGHTA, CDR2 FQGNSA. Trimming took off 2 bases at V and 7 bases at J, with 11 bases between the two ends. This CDR3 has 13 residues. Here the CDR3 DNA reads TGTGCCAGCAGCTTAACCAGGGAGGGTGGCTACACCTTC. This sequence encodes CASSLTREGGYTF.

V and J are TRBV14 and TRBJ2-5, with unresolved D. Per germline, CDR1 SGHDN and CDR2 FVKESK. V was shortened by 2 bases and J by 5 bases, with 12 bases between the two germline ends. The CDR3 spans 14 residues. The CDR3 coding sequence is TGTGCCAGCAGCCAAATTTTCGGGTTTGAGACCCAGTACTTC. Encoded protein: CASSQIFGFETQYF.

The chain has TRBV7-9 and TRBJ2-2, with 7 bases fitting TRBD1. The germline V gene has CDR1 SEHNR and CDR2 FQNEAQ (reference sequence). The CDR3 covers 15 residues. The V and J ends lost 2 bases and 6 bases, in that order; junction bases with no gene match: 6. The CDR3 loop is CASSLQGERAGELFF. The CDR3 nucleotides are TGTGCCAGCAGCTTACAGGGGGAACGGGCCGGGGAGCTGTTTTTT.

This clone was seen once. CDR3 in amino acids: CASSPGTGALGYTF. The DNA for the CDR3 is TGTGCCAGCAGCCCCGGGACAGGGGCGCTGGGCTACACCTTC. J is TRBJ1-2 and V is TRBV9; 10 nucleotides match TRBD1. The CDR3 totals 14 residues. J gave up 8 bases and V 4 bases, and 8 bases lay outside the gene matches. Germline loops: CDR1 SGDLS, CDR2 YYNGEE.

The chain employs TRBV5-6 and TRBJ1-3; 11 bases match TRBD1. V was pared by 4 bases and J by 2 bases, with 5 bases of the junction left unmatched. CDR1 SGHDT and CDR2 YYEEEE come from the germline V gene. The CDR3 contains 16 residues. CDR3 sequence reads: CASSRGQGAPGNTIYF. CDR3 sequence (DNA): TGTGCCAGCAGCCGTGGACAGGGGGCTCCTGGAAACACCATATATTTT. Based on the CDR3 plus reference TRBV5-6 and TRBJ1-3, the full variable domain is DAGVTQSPTHLIKTRGQQVTLRCSPKSGHDTVSWYQQALGQGPQFIFQYYEEEERQRGNFPDRFSGHQFPNYSSELNVNALLLGDSALYLCASSRGQGAPGNTIYFGEGSWLTVV.